Presented here are 9 T cell receptor beta chains from one specimen sequenced in a study of cytomegalovirus exposure and HLA in healthy donors. In the PCR, 60 Vbeta and 13 Jbeta primers were used. Measured with immunoSEQ multiplex PCR; TCRdb has only the in-frame clones, and not every one. The sample gives 200,000 or so clones, just over 75% of which show up once; 0.63% is in the top ten. Sequencing was done on a sample of PBMCs. These receptors were taken from a man aged 18 to 35 in good health and CMV-seronegative.

This chain uses TRBV15 with TRBJ1-1; the D is unclear. The germline gives CDR1 LNHNV, CDR2 YYDKDF (reference sequence). The CDR3 has 15 amino acids. Trimming pared 0 bases from V and 4 bases from J, leaving 12 bases between. CDR3 in amino acids: CATSRDRTEITEAFF. The CDR3 DNA follows: TGTGCCACCAGCAGAGATAGGACTGAAATCACTGAAGCTTTCTTT.

The V call is TRBV9, the J call TRBJ2-2, with D perhaps TRBD1 (6 bases). Germline CDR1 is SGDLS and CDR2 is YYNGEE. The CDR3 is made up of 14 amino acids. Between the trimmed V and J ends, which lost 5 bases and 1 base, there was a span of 9 bases. This chain's CDR3 is CASRRGGNTGELFF. The CDR3 bases are TGTGCCAGCAGGAGAGGGGGGAACACCGGGGAGCTGTTTTTT.

The chain uses TRBV11-3 and TRBJ2-7, with a weak D call TRBD1 (6 bases). CDR3 length: 15 amino acids. Germline loops: CDR1 SGHNT, CDR2 YENEEA. V shed 1 base and J shed 2 bases, with 12 bases lying between them. The CDR3 DNA follows: TGTGCCAGCAGCTTAGCGGCAGGGGATACCTACGAGCAGTACTTC. As protein: CASSLAAGDTYEQYF.

This clone was observed a handful of times. V usage is TRBV27 and J usage is TRBJ1-4, with D maybe TRBD1 (5 bases). Germline CDR1 is MNHEY and CDR2 is SMNVEV (reference sequence). The CDR3 consists of 14 residues. Trimming took 2 bases from V and 8 from J, leaving 12 bases between them. CDR3 region: CASSLMAGREKLFF. The DNA of the CDR3 is TGTGCCAGCAGTTTAATGGCAGGGCGGGAAAAACTGTTTTTT. The full variable domain, completed using reference TRBV27 and TRBJ1-4, is EAQVTQNPRYLITVTGKKLTVTCSQNMNHEYMSWYRQDPGLGLRQIYYSMNVEVTDKGDVPEGYKVSRKEKRNFPLILESPSPNQTSLYFCASSLMAGREKLFFGSGTQLSVL.

The chain carries TRBV29-1 and TRBJ2-1, with 7 bases matching TRBD1. Germline V CDR1 and CDR2: SQVTM, ANQGSEA. The CDR3 covers 13 residues. V shed 1 base and J 15 bases; nucleotides not matched to a gene: 12. This CDR3 reads CSVEGRRQGVAFF. The CDR3 region has the DNA TGCAGCGTTGAAGGGAGGAGGCAGGGGGTAGCGTTCTTC.

V usage is TRBV5-1 and J usage is TRBJ2-1; TRBD2 agrees at 8 bases. The germline gives CDR1 SGHRS, CDR2 YFSETQ. The junction had 12 bases not matched to a gene; V was cut back by 2 bases and J by 5 bases. The CDR3 covers 17 residues. CDR3 protein: CASSFSGGWINHNEQFF. CDR3 coding DNA: TGCGCCAGCAGCTTCTCGGGAGGGTGGATTAACCACAATGAGCAGTTCTTC.

This clone was recorded a few times. A junction boundary mismatches the germline segment, possibly from a read error. This chain connects TRBV19 to TRBJ2-1; 11 bases match TRBD2. Germline lookup yields CDR1 LNHDA and CDR2 SQIVND (reference sequence). CDR3 length: 15 residues. The CDR3 nucleotides are TGTGCCAGTAGGATAGCGGGAGGGGATTCCAATGAGCAGTTCTTC. This encodes CASRIAGGDSNEQFF.

The rearrangement uses TRBV6-1 and TRBJ2-7; D might be TRBD1 (5 bases). Germline V CDR1 and CDR2: MNHNS, SASEGT. V was pared by 5 bases and J by 3 bases, with 17 bases between. The CDR3 runs 15 residues. The CDR3 DNA is TGTGCCAGCAGTCCGTCAGGGTTTGGGGACTACGAGCAGTACTTC. It encodes CASSPSGFGDYEQYF.

The chain employs TRBV9 and TRBJ2-5, with a weak D call TRBD1 (7 bases). This CDR3 is built from 15 residues. V was cut by 0 bases and J by 6 bases, with 15 bases left in between. The V gene's germline CDR1 is SGDLS and CDR2 YYNGEE. The CDR3 DNA reads TGTGCCAGCAGCGTAGGAGGAGGGGGCGGACAGACCCAGTACTTC. Its protein product is CASSVGGGGGQTQYF. Full variable domain (outside the CDR3, taken from reference TRBV9 and TRBJ2-5): DSGVTQTPKHLITATGQRVTLRCSPRSGDLSVYWYQQSLDQGLQFLIQYYNGEERAKGNILERFSAQQFPDLHSELNLSSLELGDSALYFCASSVGGGGGQTQYFGPGTRLLVL.